These 22 T cell receptor beta chains were sequenced from one sample in a study of response to subunit inactivated influenza vaccine. TCRdb ran MiXCR on the RT-PCR reads and lists one entry per CDR3 protein. This sample yields about 540,000 distinct CDR3 sequences, of which under 30% are seen a single time; under 3.5% belongs to the top ten. These data were likewise used in another study, on T cells expressing NK-cell markers. As that report states: TCR beta cDNA was generated via 5'RACE template switching incorporating UMIs.

Sequenced here: CD4+ T cells sorted from PBMCs, sampled approximately 12 days after vaccination. Receptors were obtained from a middle-aged man who received an inactivated influenza vaccine.

In its sample, this clonotype was seen a few times. The chain's CDR3 is CASSSTGVSNQPQHF. The DNA of the CDR3 is TGTGCCAGCAGTTCCACAGGGGTCAGCAATCAGCCCCAGCATTTT. V gene TRBV27 combines with J gene TRBJ1-5, with 7 bases lining up with TRBD1. The ends lost 4 bases at V and 1 base at J; junction bases unmatched: 4. The CDR3 contains 15 residues. Germline V lookup: CDR1 MNHEY, CDR2 SMNVEV (reference sequence).

This clonotype was seen at least ten times. V gene TRBV5-6 combines with J gene TRBJ2-3; 10 bases are shared with TRBD2. V dropped 1 base and J dropped 2; count of bases not matched to a gene: 10. From germline, CDR1 is SGHDT and CDR2 YYEEEE. This CDR3 has 18 amino acids. The CDR3 loop is CASSLFGKTSGVTDTQYF. The CDR3 bases are TGTGCCAGCAGCTTGTTCGGGAAAACTAGCGGGGTCACAGATACGCAGTATTTT.

The chain is built from TRBV24-1 and TRBJ2-3; 7 nucleotides line up with TRBD1. V lost 3 bases to trimming and J lost 4 bases; unmatched junction nucleotides: 9. The CDR3 has 16 amino acids. The germline V gene has CDR1 KGHDR and CDR2 SFDVKD. The CDR3 region is CATSDTKTGTSDTQYF. DNA of the CDR3: TGTGCCACCAGTGATACCAAGACAGGGACGTCAGATACGCAGTATTTT.

This chain links TRBV5-1 with TRBJ2-1; tentative D call: TRBD2 (6 bases). The V end was cut by 1 base, the J end by 5 bases, with 10 bases between. The CDR3 totals 14 residues. CDR1 and CDR2 (germline): SGHRS, YFSETQ. CDR3 amino acids: CASSLSRTNNEQFF. The CDR3 nucleotides read TGCGCCAGCAGCTTGTCCCGGACTAACAATGAGCAGTTCTTC.

The chain is built from TRBV7-2 and TRBJ2-2; D is perhaps TRBD2 (6 bases). CDR3 length: 15 amino acids. The V and J ends lost 1 base and 6 bases respectively, with 12 bases between them. CDR1 and CDR2 from the germline V gene are SGHTA and FQGNSA. The CDR3 loop is CASSLVAGHAGELFF. The CDR3 DNA follows: TGTGCCAGCAGCTTAGTTGCGGGGCATGCCGGGGAGCTGTTTTTT.

The chain employs TRBV5-1 and TRBJ2-3, with a weak D call TRBD2 (5 bases). This CDR3 has 14 residues. The V and J ends lost 4 bases and 2 bases respectively, with 11 bases between them. CDR1 is SGHRS and CDR2 is YFSETQ in the germline V gene. CDR3 protein: CASSLEGYTDTQYF. Written as DNA, the CDR3 is TGCGCCAGCAGCCTAGAGGGCTACACAGATACGCAGTATTTT.

This clonotype was seen only a few times. The chain combines TRBV12-3 or TRBV12-4 with TRBJ2-1, with 8 bases lining up with TRBD2. This CDR3 comprises 12 residues. V lost 7 bases, J lost 7 bases, and 3 bases stayed unmatched. The CDR3 sequence is CASISSGNEQFF. The DNA of the CDR3 is TGTGCCAGCATCTCTAGCGGGAATGAGCAGTTCTTC.

The chain recombines TRBV20-1 with TRBJ1-3, with 8 bases identical to TRBD1. Germline assignment: CDR1 DFQATT and CDR2 SNEGSKA (reference sequence). With V trimmed by 6 bases and J by 2 bases, 6 bases remained unmatched. CDR3 length equals 14 residues. The CDR3, as DNA: TGCAGTGCACCCGGACAGGGCCCTGGAAACACCATATATTTT. Its translation: CSAPGQGPGNTIYF.

The table lists this clonotype with a count of one. Without the conserved terminal phenylalanine or tryptophan, this CDR3 likely stems from a read error. The V and J genes are TRBV7-8 and TRBJ2-7, with D possibly matching TRBD2 (6 bases). The germline V gene encodes CDR1 SGHVS and CDR2 FQNEAQ. V was trimmed by 3 bases and J by 3 bases, leaving 12 bases between them. This CDR3 has 14 residues. CDR3 coding DNA: TGTGCCAGCAGCTTTGGGACTCTGAGCTACGAGCAGTACATC. Translated, it gives CASSFGTLSYEQYI.

The chain links TRBV20-1 to TRBJ1-6; 8 nucleotides match TRBD1. The CDR3 length is 16 residues. V dropped 1 base and J dropped 8; count of bases not matched to a gene: 10. Per the germline V gene, CDR1 is DFQATT and CDR2 is SNEGSKA (reference sequence). CDR3 sequence (DNA): TGCAGTGCTAGAGTAAGGACAGGGTTGGTTCATTCACCCCTCCACTTT. It codes for CSARVRTGLVHSPLHF.

The genes are TRBV20-1 and TRBJ1-3, with D uncertain. Germline V gene sequence: CDR1 DFQATT, CDR2 SNEGSKA (reference sequence). Deletions cut 0 bases from V and 0 bases from J, with 9 bases between. The CDR3 has 15 residues. In DNA form, the CDR3 reads TGCAGTGCTAGAGATCGTTACCCCTCTGGAAACACCATATATTTT. This encodes CSARDRYPSGNTIYF.

This chain uses TRBV3-1 with TRBJ1-2; D not resolved. Per germline, CDR1 LGHDT and CDR2 YNNKEL (reference sequence). Deletions cut 2 bases from V and 2 bases from J, with 6 bases between. The CDR3 consists of 13 residues. The CDR3 DNA follows: TGTGCCAGCAGCCAAACCGGGAACTATGGCTACACCTTC. Translating it yields CASSQTGNYGYTF.

The chain has TRBV7-3 and TRBJ2-1, with TRBD2 matching over 12 bases. This CDR3 is built from 15 residues. Losses at the gene ends were 4 bases for V and 6 bases for J; bases not matched to a gene: 4. Germline lookup yields CDR1 SGHTA and CDR2 FQGTGA. The CDR3 sequence is CASSSASGRANEQFF. CDR3 in DNA: TGTGCCAGCAGCTCCGCTAGCGGGAGGGCCAATGAGCAGTTCTTC.

This clonotype showed up just a few times. The chain employs TRBV28 and TRBJ1-2, with 7 bases identical to TRBD1. The CDR3 sequence is 15 residues long. The ends lost 7 bases at V and 8 bases at J; junction bases unmatched: 16. Germline V gene data show CDR1 as MDHEN and CDR2 as SYDVKM. Here the CDR3 DNA reads TGTGCCAGCATCCCCCCGGGGCTGAGGGGGCCCGGCTACACCTTC. It codes for CASIPPGLRGPGYTF.

The rearrangement uses TRBV5-1 and TRBJ2-7; 7 nucleotides line up with TRBD1. Losses at the gene ends were 2 bases for V and 5 bases for J; bases not matched to a gene: 10. Per germline, CDR1 SGHRS and CDR2 YFSETQ. CDR3 length: 15 residues. In DNA, the CDR3 is TGCGCCAGCAGCTTTGGACAGGCGATGGGCGACGAGCAGTACTTC. Residues: CASSFGQAMGDEQYF. Using reference TRBV5-1 and TRBJ2-7 for the parts outside the CDR3, the full variable domain is KAGVTQTPRYLIKTRGQQVTLSCSPISGHRSVSWYQQTPGQGLQFLFEYFSETQRNKGNFPGRFSGRQFSNSRSEMNVSTLELGDSALYLCASSFGQAMGDEQYFGPGTRLTVT.

This clonotype was counted between two and nine times. V is TRBV10-3 and J is TRBJ1-4; tentatively, D is TRBD1 (5 bases). CDR1 is ENHRY, CDR2 SYGVKD, per germline. This CDR3 comprises 20 residues. The V and J ends lost 4 bases and 0 bases respectively, with 24 bases between them. The CDR3 nucleotides read TGTGCCATCAGTGCAGGATCCGGGACGGGAGTTGGAGCAACTAATGAAAAACTGTTTTTT. It encodes CAISAGSGTGVGATNEKLFF.

This clonotype was seen more than once but under ten times. This sequence joins TRBV28 and TRBJ2-7; D may be TRBD1 (5 bases). CDR1 is MDHEN, CDR2 SYDVKM, per germline. V was pared by 5 bases and J by 6 bases, with 14 bases between. The CDR3 extends over 13 amino acids. As DNA, the CDR3 is TGTGCCAGCAGTGCAGGGCTGTTAGTCGAGCAGTACTTC. Translated: CASSAGLLVEQYF. The variable domain in full, completed from reference TRBV28 and TRBJ2-7, reads DVKVTQSSRYLVKRTGEKVFLECVQDMDHENMFWYRQDPGLGLRLIYFSYDVKMKEKGDIPEGYSVSREKKERFSLILESASTNQTSMYLCASSAGLLVEQYFGPGTRLTVT.

This clonotype was seen repeatedly, ten times or more. The chain has TRBV2 and TRBJ1-3; TRBD1 matches at 7 bases. The V and J ends lost 1 base and 0 bases, in that order; junction bases with no gene match: 9. Germline V gene sequence: CDR1 SNHLY, CDR2 FYNNEI. There are 18 residues in the CDR3. The CDR3 protein is CASSEDGTVSLSGNTIYF. CDR3 DNA sequence: TGTGCCAGCAGTGAAGATGGGACAGTGTCACTCTCTGGAAACACCATATATTTT.

This clonotype was found a few times. The chain carries TRBV5-1 and TRBJ2-7, with TRBD2 as a possible D gene (6 bases). In germline, CDR1 is SGHRS, CDR2 YFSETQ. This CDR3 is built from 14 residues. V lost 2 bases, J lost 2 bases, and 11 bases lay in between. The CDR3 is CASSFGAGTYEQYF. The CDR3 DNA is TGCGCCAGCAGCTTCGGAGCGGGTACCTACGAGCAGTACTTC. Filled out from reference TRBV5-1 and TRBJ2-7, the complete variable domain reads KAGVTQTPRYLIKTRGQQVTLSCSPISGHRSVSWYQQTPGQGLQFLFEYFSETQRNKGNFPGRFSGRQFSNSRSEMNVSTLELGDSALYLCASSFGAGTYEQYFGPGTRLTVT.

This chain uses TRBV6-5 with TRBJ1-2, with TRBD1 identical over 7 bases. The CDR3 is 15 amino acids. Germline CDR1 and CDR2: MNHEY and SVGAGI. Losses at the gene ends were 4 bases for V and 3 bases for J; bases not matched to a gene: 8. The CDR3 is CASSSSRQGDYGYTF. CDR3 nucleotide sequence: TGTGCCAGCAGTTCCAGCCGACAGGGCGACTATGGCTACACCTTC.

This clonotype occurred a few times. This chain joins TRBV20-1 and TRBJ2-5, with 8 positions matching TRBD2. The CDR3 spans 15 residues. Germline V lookup: CDR1 DFQATT, CDR2 SNEGSKA (reference sequence). The junction had 4 bases not matched to a gene; V was cut back by 0 bases and J by 1 base. CDR3 in DNA: TGCAGTGCTAGAGATCGGCGGGGGGTCCAAGAGACCCAGTACTTC. Translation: CSARDRRGVQETQYF.

V gene TRBV6-2 or TRBV6-3 combines with J gene TRBJ2-1, with D tentatively TRBD1 or TRBD2 (5 bases each). Germline CDR1 reads MNHEY; CDR2 reads SVGEGT. V was pared by 2 bases and J by 10 bases, with 12 bases between. The CDR3 sequence is 13 residues long. CDR3 sequence reads: CASSYRQGGEQFF. The CDR3 nucleotides read TGTGCCAGCAGTTACCGGCAGGGCGGGGAGCAGTTCTTC.